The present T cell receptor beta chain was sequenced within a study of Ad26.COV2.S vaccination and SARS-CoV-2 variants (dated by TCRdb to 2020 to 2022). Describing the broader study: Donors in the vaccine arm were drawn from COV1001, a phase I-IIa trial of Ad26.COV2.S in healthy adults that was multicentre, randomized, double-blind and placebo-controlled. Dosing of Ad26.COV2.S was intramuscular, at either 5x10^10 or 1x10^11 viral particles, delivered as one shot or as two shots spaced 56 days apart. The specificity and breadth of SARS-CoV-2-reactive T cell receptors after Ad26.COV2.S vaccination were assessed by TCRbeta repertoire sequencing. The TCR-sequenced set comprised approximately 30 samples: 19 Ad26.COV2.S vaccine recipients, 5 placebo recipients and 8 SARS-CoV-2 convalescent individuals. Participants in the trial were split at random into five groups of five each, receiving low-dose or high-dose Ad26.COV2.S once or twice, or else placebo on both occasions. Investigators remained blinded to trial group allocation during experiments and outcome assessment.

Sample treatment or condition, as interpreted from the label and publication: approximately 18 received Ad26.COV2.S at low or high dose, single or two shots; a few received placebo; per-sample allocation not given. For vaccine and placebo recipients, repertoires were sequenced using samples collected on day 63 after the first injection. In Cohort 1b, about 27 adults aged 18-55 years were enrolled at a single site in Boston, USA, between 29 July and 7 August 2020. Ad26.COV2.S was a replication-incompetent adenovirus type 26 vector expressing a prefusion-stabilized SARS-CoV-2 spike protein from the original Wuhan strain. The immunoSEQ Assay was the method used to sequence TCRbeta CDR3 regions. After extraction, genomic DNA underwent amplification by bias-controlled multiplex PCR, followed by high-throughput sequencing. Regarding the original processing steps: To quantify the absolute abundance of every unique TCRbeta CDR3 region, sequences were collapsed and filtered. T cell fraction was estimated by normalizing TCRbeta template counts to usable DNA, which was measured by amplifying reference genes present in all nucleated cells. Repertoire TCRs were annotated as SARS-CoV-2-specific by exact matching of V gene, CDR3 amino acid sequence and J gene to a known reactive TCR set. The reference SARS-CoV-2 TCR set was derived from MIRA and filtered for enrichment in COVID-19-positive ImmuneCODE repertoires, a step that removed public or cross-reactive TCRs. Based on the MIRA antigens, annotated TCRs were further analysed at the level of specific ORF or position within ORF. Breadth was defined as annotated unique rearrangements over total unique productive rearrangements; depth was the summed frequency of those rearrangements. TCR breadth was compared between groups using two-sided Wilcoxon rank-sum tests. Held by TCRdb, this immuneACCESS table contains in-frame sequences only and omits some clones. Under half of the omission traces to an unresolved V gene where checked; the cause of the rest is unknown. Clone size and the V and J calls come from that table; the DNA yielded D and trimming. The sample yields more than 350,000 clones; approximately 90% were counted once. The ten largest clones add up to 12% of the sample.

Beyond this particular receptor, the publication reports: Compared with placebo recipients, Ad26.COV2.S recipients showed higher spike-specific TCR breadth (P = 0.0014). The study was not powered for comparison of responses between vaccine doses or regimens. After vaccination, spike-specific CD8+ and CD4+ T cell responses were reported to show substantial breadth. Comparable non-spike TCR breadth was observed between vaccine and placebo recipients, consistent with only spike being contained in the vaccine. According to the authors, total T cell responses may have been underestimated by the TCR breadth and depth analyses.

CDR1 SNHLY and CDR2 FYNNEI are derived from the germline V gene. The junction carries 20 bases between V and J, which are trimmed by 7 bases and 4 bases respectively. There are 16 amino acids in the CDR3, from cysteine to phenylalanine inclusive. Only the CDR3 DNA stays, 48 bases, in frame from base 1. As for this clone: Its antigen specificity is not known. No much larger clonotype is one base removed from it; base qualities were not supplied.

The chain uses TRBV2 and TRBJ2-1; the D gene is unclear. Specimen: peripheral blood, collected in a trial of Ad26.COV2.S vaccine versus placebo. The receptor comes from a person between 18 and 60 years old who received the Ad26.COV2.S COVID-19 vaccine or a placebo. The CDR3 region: CASKAGLSTAYNEQFF. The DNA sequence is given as TGTGCCAGCAAGGCAGGCCTCTCCACCGCTTACAATGAGCAGTTCTTC.